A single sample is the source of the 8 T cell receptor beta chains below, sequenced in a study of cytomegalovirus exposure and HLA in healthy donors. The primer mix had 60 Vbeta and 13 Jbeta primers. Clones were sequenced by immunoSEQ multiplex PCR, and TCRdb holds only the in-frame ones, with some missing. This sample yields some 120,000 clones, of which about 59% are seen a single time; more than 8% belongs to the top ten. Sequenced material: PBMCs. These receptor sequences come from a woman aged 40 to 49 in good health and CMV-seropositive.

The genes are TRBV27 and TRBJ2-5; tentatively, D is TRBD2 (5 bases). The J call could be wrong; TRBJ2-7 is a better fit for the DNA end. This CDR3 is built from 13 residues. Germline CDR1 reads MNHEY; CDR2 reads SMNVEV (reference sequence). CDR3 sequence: CASSLSWEHEQYF. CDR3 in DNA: TGTGCCAGCAGTTTATCGTGGGAGCACGAGCAGTACTTC.

CDR3 sequence (DNA): TGTGCCAGCAGTTTCCAGGACGGGGGTACGCAGTATTTT. Its translation is CASSFQDGGTQYF. The chain uses TRBV9 and TRBJ2-3; D might be TRBD2 (6 bases). Trimming stripped 5 bases from V and 8 bases from J, with 15 bases between. Germline CDR1 is SGDLS and CDR2 is YYNGEE. The CDR3 contains 13 residues.

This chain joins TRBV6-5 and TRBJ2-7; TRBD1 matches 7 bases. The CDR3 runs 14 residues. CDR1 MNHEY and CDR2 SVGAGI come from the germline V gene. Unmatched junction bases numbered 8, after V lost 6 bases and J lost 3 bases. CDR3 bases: TGTGCCAGCAGGGAATCAAGACAGGGCTACGAGCAGTACTTC. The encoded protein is CASRESRQGYEQYF.

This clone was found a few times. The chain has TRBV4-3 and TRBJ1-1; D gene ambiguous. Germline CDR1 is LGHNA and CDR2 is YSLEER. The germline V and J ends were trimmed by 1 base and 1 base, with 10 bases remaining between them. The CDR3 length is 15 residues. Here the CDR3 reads CASSQGEFSNTEAFF. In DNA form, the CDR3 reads TGCGCCAGCAGCCAAGGGGAGTTCTCGAACACTGAAGCTTTCTTT.

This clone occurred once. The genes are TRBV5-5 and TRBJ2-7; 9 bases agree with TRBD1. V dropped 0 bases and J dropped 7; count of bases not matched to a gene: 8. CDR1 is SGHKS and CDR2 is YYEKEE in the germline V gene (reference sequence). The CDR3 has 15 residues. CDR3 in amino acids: CASSLEQGALWEQYF. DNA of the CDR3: TGTGCCAGCAGCTTGGAACAGGGGGCCCTTTGGGAGCAGTACTTC.

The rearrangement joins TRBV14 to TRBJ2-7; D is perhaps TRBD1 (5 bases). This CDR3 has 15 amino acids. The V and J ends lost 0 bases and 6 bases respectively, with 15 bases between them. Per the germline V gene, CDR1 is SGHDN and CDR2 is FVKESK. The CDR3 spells CASSQDYPREGEQYF. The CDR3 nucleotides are TGTGCCAGCAGCCAAGATTATCCCAGGGAAGGCGAGCAGTACTTC. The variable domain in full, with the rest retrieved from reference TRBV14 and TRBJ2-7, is EAGVTQFPSHSVIEKGQTVTLRCDPISGHDNLYWYRRVMGKEIKFLLHFVKESKQDESGMPNNRFLAERTGGTYSTLKVQPAELEDSGVYFCASSQDYPREGEQYFGPGTRLTVT.

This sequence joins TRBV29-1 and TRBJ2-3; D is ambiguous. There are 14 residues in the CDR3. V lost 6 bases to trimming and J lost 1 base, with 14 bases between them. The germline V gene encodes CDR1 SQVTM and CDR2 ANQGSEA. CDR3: CSVLVRGGTDTQYF. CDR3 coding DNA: TGCAGCGTCTTGGTGCGAGGTGGCACAGATACGCAGTATTTT.

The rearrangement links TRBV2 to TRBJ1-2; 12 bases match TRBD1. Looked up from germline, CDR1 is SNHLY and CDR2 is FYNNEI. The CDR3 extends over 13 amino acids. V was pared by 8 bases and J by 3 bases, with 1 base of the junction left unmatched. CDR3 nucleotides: TGTGCCAGCGGGACAGGGGGCTACTATGGCTACACCTTC. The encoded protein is CASGTGGYYGYTF.